This TCR beta chain was obtained from a study of beta chain features in type 1 diabetes. Study background: There were 107,917,701 sorted cells examined across all samples.

Only a few counts were recorded for this clone. CDR1 is SNHLY and CDR2 is FYNNEI in the germline V gene. The CDR3 sequence is 13 residues long. V dropped 6 bases and J dropped 4; count of bases not matched to a gene: 1. CD45RO/CCR7/CD25/CD127/CD95/CD27 staining was used to isolate CD4+ naive, central memory, regulatory and stem cell-like memory cells by sorting. The investigators reverse transcribed all of the isolated RNA, so they sequenced expressed TCRB transcripts. Profiled with immunoSEQ multiplex PCR; TCRdb holds only in-frame clones, not every one. In the table there are 65,000 to 100,000 clones, roughly a third of which are singletons.

V gene TRBV2 combines with J gene TRBJ2-5; 11 nucleotides align to TRBD2. This TCR derives from a woman under 30 in good health. Sequenced input: stem cell memory CD4+ T cells from blood. The CDR3 bases are TGTGCCAGCAGGGGACTAGCGGTAGAGACCCAGTACTTC. It translates to CASRGLAVETQYF. The full variable domain, in which reference TRBV2 and TRBJ2-5 provide the parts outside the CDR3, is EPEVTQTPSHQVTQMGQEVILRCVPISNHLYFYWYRQILGQKVEFLVSFYNNEISEKSEIFDDQFSVERPDGSNFTLKIRSTKLEDSAMYFCASRGLAVETQYFGPGTRLLVL.